This T cell receptor beta chain was sequenced in a study of response to subunit inactivated influenza vaccine. Overall study findings and caveats: After each seasonal influenza vaccination, few new T cells are recruited, the authors suggested.

CDR1 is SGHTA, CDR2 FQGNSA, per germline. V dropped 3 bases and J dropped 8 bases, with 7 bases sitting between them. The CDR3 consists of 11 residues. This clonotype was found many times. Antigen: not known. TCRdb reprocessed the RT-PCR reads with MiXCR, giving one entry per CDR3 protein. The repertoire holds 400,000 to 550,000 distinct CDR3 sequences, with 25% as singletons. The rearrangement joins TRBV7-2 to TRBJ1-2; D is uncertain. This TCR came from a man aged 50-60 years who received an inactivated influenza vaccine. The sequences come from CD4+ T cells sorted from PBMCs, collected 5 days after vaccination. CDR3 region: CASSLGKGYTF. The CDR3 coding sequence is TGTGCCAGCAGCTTGGGGAAAGGCTACACCTTC.